The rows below give T cell receptor beta chains drawn from one sample of a study of identical twins. TCRdb called the 5' RACE reads again in MiXCR, with one record for every CDR3 protein. Of about 390,000 distinct CDR3 sequences listed, roughly 9% are singletons. Sequenced input: naive T cells sorted from blood. These receptors were taken from a woman aged 50 to 60 in good health. Each CDR3 is given with its conserved first and last residue. The D gene is left open where the match is weak. The listing skips clone size in some rows; elsewhere it reads once, few, many or a size class.

V	J	size	D	CDR3	DNA
TRBV27	TRBJ2-6	many	NA	CASSLGGANVLTF	TGTGCCAGCAGCTTAGGAGGGGCCAACGTCCTGACTTTC
TRBV7-2	TRBJ2-5	NA	TRBD2	CASSSETSGKQETQYF	TGTGCCAGCAGCTCGGAGACTAGCGGGAAGCAAGAGACCCAGTACTTC
TRBV28	TRBJ2-1	many	TRBD2	CASSLWYPSGTYNEQFF	TGTGCCAGCAGTTTATGGTACCCTAGCGGAACTTACAATGAGCAGTTCTTC
TRBV12-3/TRBV12-4	TRBJ2-7	NA	TRBD2	CASSSTGGRAFYEQYF	TGTGCCAGCAGTTCCACTGGCGGGAGGGCCTTCTACGAGCAGTACTTC
TRBV5-1	TRBJ2-7	NA	TRBD1	CASSLPRDRSRNEQYF	TGCGCCAGCAGCTTACCCCGGGACAGGTCGAGAAACGAGCAGTACTTC
TRBV19	TRBJ2-1	NA	TRBD2	CASSESPGLKYNEQFF	TGTGCCAGTAGTGAATCACCGGGACTAAAATACAATGAGCAGTTCTTC
TRBV12-3/TRBV12-4	TRBJ2-5	many	TRBD2	CASSSPSGRAHETQYF	TGTGCCAGCAGTTCACCTAGCGGGAGGGCCCACGAGACCCAGTACTTC
TRBV3-1	TRBJ2-3	many	NA	CASSQVFPGDQDTQYF	TGTGCCAGCAGCCAAGTCTTTCCGGGAGACCAGGATACGCAGTATTTT
TRBV12-3/TRBV12-4	TRBJ1-2	few	NA	CASSLALRGGGYTF	TGTGCCAGCAGTTTAGCCCTCCGGGGGGGTGGCTACACCTTC
TRBV6-4	TRBJ2-2	few	NA	CASRRGTGNTGELFF	TGTGCCTCACGGCGGGGCACAGGGAACACCGGGGAGCTGTTTTTT
TRBV25-1	TRBJ2-2	many	TRBD1	CASRGEGAVGELFF	TGTGCCAGCAGGGGAGAGGGGGCAGTCGGGGAGCTGTTTTTT
TRBV29-1	TRBJ2-3	few	TRBD2	CSVRKAGPTDTQYF	TGCAGCGTTCGAAAAGCGGGACCCACAGATACGCAGTATTTT
TRBV12-3/TRBV12-4	TRBJ2-5	many	TRBD2	CASSLPRAGSETQYF	TGTGCCAGCAGTCTCCCCCGAGCGGGAAGCGAGACCCAGTACTTC
TRBV5-1	TRBJ2-1	many	NA	CASSLTEVGPGREQFF	TGCGCCAGCAGCCTCACGGAAGTCGGGCCCGGGCGTGAGCAGTTCTTC
TRBV7-3	TRBJ1-1	NA	NA	CASSSSPYTEAFF	TGTGCCAGCAGCTCCAGTCCTTACACTGAAGCTTTCTTT
TRBV7-2	TRBJ2-2	NA	TRBD1	CASSLRVTTGTTGELFF	TGTGCCAGCAGCTTACGAGTGACGACAGGGACCACCGGGGAGCTGTTTTTT
TRBV4-1	TRBJ1-3	many	TRBD1	CASSRGTAGNTIYF	TGCGCCAGCAGCCGAGGGACAGCGGGAAACACCATATATTTT
TRBV27	TRBJ2-1	few	NA	CASSLIGYNEQFF	TGTGCCAGCAGTTTAATCGGCTACAATGAGCAGTTCTTC
TRBV9	TRBJ2-1	NA	NA	CASSVGLLNEQFF	TGTGCCAGCAGCGTTGGACTCCTCAATGAGCAGTTCTTC
TRBV5-1	TRBJ2-1	few	NA	CASSPGVERNEQFF	TGCGCCAGCAGCCCCGGGGTTGAGCGGAATGAGCAGTTCTTC